This T cell receptor beta chain was identified in a study of blood T cell repertoires in COVID-19. In the study overall: Acute-phase and convalescent COVID-19 samples originated in the United States, Italy and Spain. T cells, B-cell-depleted T cells, or PBMCs provided the cDNA or gDNA that served as material.

The ends lost 7 bases at V and 5 bases at J; junction bases unmatched: 9. CDR1 and CDR2 from the germline V gene are MDHEN and SYDVKM. CDR3 length equals 14 residues. In the original workflow: Estimation of nucleated cell counts was performed using reference gene primer amplification. Profiling relied on immunoSEQ multiplex PCR, and the TCRdb table lists in-frame clones only, not all of them. V, J and clone size are those of that table, while D and trimming were read from the DNA. The sample shows 110,000 to 150,000 clones, more than 75% of them seen only once. The rearrangement uses TRBV28 and TRBJ1-2, with TRBD1 matching 8 bases. The TCR sequence derives from a woman in her forties or fifties with acute or convalescent COVID-19. Sequenced: peripheral blood. The DNA of the CDR3 is TGTGCCAGCACCTCCGGGACAGGAGCTTATGGCTACACCTTC. This codes for CASTSGTGAYGYTF.